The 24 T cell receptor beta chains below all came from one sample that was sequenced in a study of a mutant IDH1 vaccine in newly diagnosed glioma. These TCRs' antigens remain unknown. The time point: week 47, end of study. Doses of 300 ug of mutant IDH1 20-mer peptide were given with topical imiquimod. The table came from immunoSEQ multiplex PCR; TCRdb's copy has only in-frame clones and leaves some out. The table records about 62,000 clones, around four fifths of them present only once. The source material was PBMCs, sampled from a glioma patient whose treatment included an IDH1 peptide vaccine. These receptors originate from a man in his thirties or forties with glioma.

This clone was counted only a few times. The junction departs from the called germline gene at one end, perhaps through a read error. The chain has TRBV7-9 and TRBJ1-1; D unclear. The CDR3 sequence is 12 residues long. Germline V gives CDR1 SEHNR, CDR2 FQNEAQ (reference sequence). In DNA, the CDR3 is TGTGCCAGCAGCTATGGGAACGCTGAAGCTTTCTTT. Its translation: CASSYGNAEAFF.

The CDR3 nucleotides read TGTGCCAGCAGCGTAGAGGGGCACTATGGCTACACCTTC. Amino acids: CASSVEGHYGYTF. The chain carries TRBV9 and TRBJ1-2; D possibly corresponds to TRBD1 (5 bases). Germline V lookup: CDR1 SGDLS, CDR2 YYNGEE. The CDR3 sequence is 13 residues long. V was trimmed by 0 bases and J by 3 bases, leaving 6 bases between them.

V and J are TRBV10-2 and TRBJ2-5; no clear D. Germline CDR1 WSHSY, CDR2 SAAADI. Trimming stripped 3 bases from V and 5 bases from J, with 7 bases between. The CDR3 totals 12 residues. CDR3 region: CASSEPFETQYF. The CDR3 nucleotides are TGCGCCAGCAGTGAACCTTTTGAGACCCAGTACTTC.

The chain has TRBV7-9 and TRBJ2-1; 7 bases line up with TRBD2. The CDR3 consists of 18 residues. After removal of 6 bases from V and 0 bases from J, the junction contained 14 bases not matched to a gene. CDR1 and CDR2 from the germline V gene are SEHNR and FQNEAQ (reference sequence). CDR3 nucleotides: TGTGCCAGCAGTTCTACAAGAGATCGGGGGGACTCCTACAATGAGCAGTTCTTC. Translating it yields CASSSTRDRGDSYNEQFF.

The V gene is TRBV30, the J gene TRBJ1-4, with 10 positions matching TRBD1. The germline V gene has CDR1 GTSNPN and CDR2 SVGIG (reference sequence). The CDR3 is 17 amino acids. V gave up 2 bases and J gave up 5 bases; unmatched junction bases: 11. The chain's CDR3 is CAWSPPGTGAENEKLFF. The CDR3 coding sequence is TGTGCCTGGAGTCCGCCGGGGACAGGGGCAGAGAATGAAAAACTGTTTTTT.

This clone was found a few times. The CDR3 region is CASRGTSGGTYEQYF. CDR3 nucleotide sequence: TGTGCCAGCAGGGGTACTAGCGGGGGAACCTACGAGCAGTACTTC. The genes are TRBV28 and TRBJ2-7; the match to TRBD2 covers 11 bases. Per germline, CDR1 MDHEN and CDR2 SYDVKM. This CDR3 is 15 amino acids long. The junction had 6 bases not matched to a gene; V was cut back by 6 bases and J by 2 bases.

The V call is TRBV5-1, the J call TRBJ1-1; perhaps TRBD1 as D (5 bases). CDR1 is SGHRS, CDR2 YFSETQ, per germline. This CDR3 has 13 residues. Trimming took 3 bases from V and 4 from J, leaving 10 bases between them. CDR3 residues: CASSSRVPTEAFF. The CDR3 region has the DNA TGCGCCAGCAGCTCCAGGGTCCCCACTGAAGCTTTCTTT.

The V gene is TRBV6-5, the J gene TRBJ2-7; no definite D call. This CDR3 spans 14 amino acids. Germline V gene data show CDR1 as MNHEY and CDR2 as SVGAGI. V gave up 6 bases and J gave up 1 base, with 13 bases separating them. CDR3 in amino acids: CASRAETASYEQYF. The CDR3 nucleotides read TGTGCCAGCAGGGCGGAAACGGCTTCCTACGAGCAGTACTTC.

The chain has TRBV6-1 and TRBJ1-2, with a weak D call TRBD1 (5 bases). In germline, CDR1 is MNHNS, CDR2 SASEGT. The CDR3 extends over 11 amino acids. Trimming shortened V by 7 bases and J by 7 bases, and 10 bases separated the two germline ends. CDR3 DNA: TGTGCCAGCAATCAGGGTACTGGCTACACCTTC. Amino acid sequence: CASNQGTGYTF.

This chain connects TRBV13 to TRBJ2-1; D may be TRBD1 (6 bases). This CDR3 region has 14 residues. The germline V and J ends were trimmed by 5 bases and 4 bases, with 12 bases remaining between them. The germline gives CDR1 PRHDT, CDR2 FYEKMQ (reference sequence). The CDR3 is CASSRGTVYNEQFF. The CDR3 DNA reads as TGTGCCAGCAGCAGGGGGACGGTGTACAATGAGCAGTTCTTC. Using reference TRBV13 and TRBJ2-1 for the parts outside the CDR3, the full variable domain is AAGVIQSPRHLIKEKRETATLKCYPIPRHDTVYWYQQGPGQDPQFLISFYEKMQSDKGSIPDRFSAQQFSDYHSELNMSSLELGDSALYFCASSRGTVYNEQFFGPGTRLTVL.

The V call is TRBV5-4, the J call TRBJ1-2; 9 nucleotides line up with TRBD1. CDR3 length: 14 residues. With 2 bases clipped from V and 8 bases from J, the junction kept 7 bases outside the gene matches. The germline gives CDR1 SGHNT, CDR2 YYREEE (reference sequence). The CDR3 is CASSFDRGYGGYTF. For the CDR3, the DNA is TGTGCCAGCAGCTTCGACAGGGGGTATGGAGGCTACACCTTC.

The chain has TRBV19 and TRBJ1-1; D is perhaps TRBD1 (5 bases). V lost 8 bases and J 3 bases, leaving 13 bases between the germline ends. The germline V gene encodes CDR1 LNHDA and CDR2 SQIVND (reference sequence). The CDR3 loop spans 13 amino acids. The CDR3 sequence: CASLKGDDTEAFF. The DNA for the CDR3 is TGTGCCAGTTTAAAAGGGGACGACACTGAAGCTTTCTTT.

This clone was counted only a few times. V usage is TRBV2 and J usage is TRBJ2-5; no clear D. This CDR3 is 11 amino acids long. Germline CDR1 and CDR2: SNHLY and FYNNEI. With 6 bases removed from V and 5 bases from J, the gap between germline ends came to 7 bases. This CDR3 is CASRVGETQYF. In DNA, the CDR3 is TGTGCCAGCAGGGTGGGGGAGACCCAGTACTTC. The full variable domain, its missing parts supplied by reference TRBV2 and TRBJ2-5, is EPEVTQTPSHQVTQMGQEVILRCVPISNHLYFYWYRQILGQKVEFLVSFYNNEISEKSEIFDDQFSVERPDGSNFTLKIRSTKLEDSAMYFCASRVGETQYFGPGTRLLVL.

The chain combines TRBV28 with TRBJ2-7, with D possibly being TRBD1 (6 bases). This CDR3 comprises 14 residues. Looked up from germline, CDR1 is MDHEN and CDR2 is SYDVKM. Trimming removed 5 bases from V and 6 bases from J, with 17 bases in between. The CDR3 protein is CASSLQGLGFEQYF. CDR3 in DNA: TGTGCCAGCAGTCTGCAGGGGTTGGGTTTCGAGCAGTACTTC. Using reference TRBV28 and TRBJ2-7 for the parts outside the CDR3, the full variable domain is DVKVTQSSRYLVKRTGEKVFLECVQDMDHENMFWYRQDPGLGLRLIYFSYDVKMKEKGDIPEGYSVSREKKERFSLILESASTNQTSMYLCASSLQGLGFEQYFGPGTRLTVT.

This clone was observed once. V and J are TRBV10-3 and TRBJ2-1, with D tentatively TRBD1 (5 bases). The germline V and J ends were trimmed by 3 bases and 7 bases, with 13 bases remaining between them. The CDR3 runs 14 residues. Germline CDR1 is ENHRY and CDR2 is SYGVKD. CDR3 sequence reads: CAISERGSRNEQFF. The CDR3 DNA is TGTGCCATCAGTGAAAGGGGCAGCCGGAATGAGCAGTTCTTC.

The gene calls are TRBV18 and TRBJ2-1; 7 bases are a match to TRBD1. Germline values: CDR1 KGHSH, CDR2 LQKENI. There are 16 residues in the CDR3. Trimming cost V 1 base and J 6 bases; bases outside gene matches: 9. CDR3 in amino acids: CASSPLETGSGNEQFF. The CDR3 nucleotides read TGTGCCAGCTCACCACTGGAGACAGGGTCGGGCAATGAGCAGTTCTTC. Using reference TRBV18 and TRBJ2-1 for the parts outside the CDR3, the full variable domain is NAGVMQNPRHLVRRRGQEARLRCSPMKGHSHVYWYRQLPEEGLKFMVYLQKENIIDESGMPKERFSAEFPKEGPSILRIQQVVRGDSAAYFCASSPLETGSGNEQFFGPGTRLTVL.

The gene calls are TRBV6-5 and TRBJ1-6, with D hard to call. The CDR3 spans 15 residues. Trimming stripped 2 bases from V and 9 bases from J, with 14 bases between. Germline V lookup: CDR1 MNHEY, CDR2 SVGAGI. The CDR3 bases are TGTGCCAGCAGTTACCGGACTGTCGCGAGTTCACCCCTCCACTTT. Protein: CASSYRTVASSPLHF.

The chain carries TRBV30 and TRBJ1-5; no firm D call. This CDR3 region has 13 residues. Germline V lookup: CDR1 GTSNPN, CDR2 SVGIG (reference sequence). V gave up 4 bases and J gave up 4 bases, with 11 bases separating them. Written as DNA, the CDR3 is TGTGCCTGGACTCGAGGCCCAAATCAGCCCCAGCATTTT. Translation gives CAWTRGPNQPQHF. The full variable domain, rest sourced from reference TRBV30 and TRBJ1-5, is SQTIHQWPATLVQPVGSPLSLECTVEGTSNPNLYWYRQAAGRGLQLLFYSVGIGQISSEVPQNLSASRPQDRQFILSSKKLLLSDSGFYLCAWTRGPNQPQHFGDGTRLSIL.

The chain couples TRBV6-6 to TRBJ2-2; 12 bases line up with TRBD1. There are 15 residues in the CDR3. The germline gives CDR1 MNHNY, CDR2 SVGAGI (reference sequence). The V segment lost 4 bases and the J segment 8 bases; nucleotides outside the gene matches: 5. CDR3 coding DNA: TGTGCCAGCAGTTGGGGGACAGGGGGCAAGGGGGAGCTGTTTTTT. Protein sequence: CASSWGTGGKGELFF.

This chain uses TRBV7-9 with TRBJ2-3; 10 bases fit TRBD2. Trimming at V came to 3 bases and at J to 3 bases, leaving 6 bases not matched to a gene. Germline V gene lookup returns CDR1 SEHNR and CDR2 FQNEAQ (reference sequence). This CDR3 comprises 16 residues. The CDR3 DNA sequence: TGTGCCAGCAGCTTCGGAAGGACTAGCGGTACAGATACGCAGTATTTT. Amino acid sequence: CASSFGRTSGTDTQYF.

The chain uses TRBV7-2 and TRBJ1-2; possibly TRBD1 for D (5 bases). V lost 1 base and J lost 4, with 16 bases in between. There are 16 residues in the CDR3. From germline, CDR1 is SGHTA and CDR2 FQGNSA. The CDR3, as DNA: TGTGCCAGCAGCTTAGTCAAGGGGTTATACAGCTATGGCTACACCTTC. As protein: CASSLVKGLYSYGYTF.

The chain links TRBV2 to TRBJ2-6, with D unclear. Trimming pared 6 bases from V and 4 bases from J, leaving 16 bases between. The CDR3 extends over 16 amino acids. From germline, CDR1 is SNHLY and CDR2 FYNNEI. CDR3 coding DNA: TGTGCCAGCAGGCCTTCCTCCTCACCCGGGGCCAACGTCCTGACTTTC. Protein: CASRPSSSPGANVLTF.

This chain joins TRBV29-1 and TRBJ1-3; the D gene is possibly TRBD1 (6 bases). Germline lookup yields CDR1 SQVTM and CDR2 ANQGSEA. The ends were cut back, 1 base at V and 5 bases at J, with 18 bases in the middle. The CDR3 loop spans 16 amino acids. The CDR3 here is CSVEGPNRESRNTIYF. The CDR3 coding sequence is TGCAGCGTTGAAGGCCCGAACAGGGAGTCAAGAAACACCATATATTTT.

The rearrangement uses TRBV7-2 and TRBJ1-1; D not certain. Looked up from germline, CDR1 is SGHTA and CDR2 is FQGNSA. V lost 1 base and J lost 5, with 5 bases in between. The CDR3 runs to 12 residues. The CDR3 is CASSLGLTEAFF. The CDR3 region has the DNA TGTGCCAGCAGCTTAGGACTTACTGAAGCTTTCTTT.